The 5 T cell receptor beta chains below were found in one sample sequenced in a study of T-cell memory formation after mild COVID-19. TCRdb reprocessed the 5' RACE reads with MiXCR, giving one entry per CDR3 protein. The sample shows 150,000 to 200,000 distinct CDR3 sequences, more than 15% of them seen only once. Sequencing input: PBMCs or a T cell subset sorted from them (not recorded which). The receptors originated from an adult woman who had mild COVID-19 (a few samples of this study predate the infection). Cell type and time point are not known.

A few counts support this clonotype. This rearrangement joins TRBV6-6 to TRBJ2-5, with 7 bases fitting TRBD1. V was clipped by 4 bases and J by 10 bases; unmatched bases: 6. The CDR3 loop spans 12 amino acids. Germline CDR1 and CDR2: MNHNY and SVGAGI (reference sequence). DNA for the CDR3: TGTGCCAGCAGTTCATCACAGGGGAACCAGTACTTC. It yields the protein CASSSSQGNQYF.

The chain employs TRBV4-1 and TRBJ2-4, with D maybe TRBD2 (5 bases). Germline CDR1 is MGHRA and CDR2 is YSYEKL. The V end lost 4 bases, the J end lost 5 bases, and 18 bases lay between the germline ends. This CDR3 spans 16 amino acids. CDR3 loop: CASSPYRRSDENIQYF. CDR3 coding DNA: TGCGCCAGCAGCCCCTACCGGCGTAGCGACGAAAACATTCAGTACTTC.

The chain links TRBV9 to TRBJ1-4; TRBD1 agrees at 9 bases. CDR1 and CDR2 (germline): SGDLS, YYNGEE. V trimming: 6 bases; J trimming: 8 bases; junction bases outside the gene matches: 11. The CDR3 covers 15 residues. The CDR3 bases are TGTGCCAGCAATCCATGGGGACAGGGTGACGAAAAACTGTTTTTT. Its protein product is CASNPWGQGDEKLFF.

A few counts support this clonotype. This chain joins TRBV12-3 or TRBV12-4 and TRBJ2-3, with D possibly being TRBD2 (6 bases). The CDR3 covers 15 residues. Trimming cost V 4 bases and J 4 bases, with 15 bases left between them. As DNA, the CDR3 is TGTGCCAGCAGTTCCCCTCCCGGGGGTGCAGATACGCAGTATTTT. As protein: CASSSPPGGADTQYF.

This clonotype was seen a few times. The chain uses TRBV20-1 and TRBJ2-7, with 10 nucleotides matching TRBD2. Germline-derived CDR1 and CDR2 are DFQATT and SNEGSKA (reference sequence). After removal of 6 bases from V and 2 bases from J, the junction contained 10 bases not matched to a gene. The CDR3 runs 15 residues. DNA of the CDR3: TGCAGTGCCCCCGACCCAGCGGGAGGGCCCTACGAGCAGTACTTC. Its protein is CSAPDPAGGPYEQYF.